These 26 T cell receptor beta chains were all obtained from the same sample, sequenced in a study of technical replicates of blood from a few donors. The assay was immunoSEQ multiplex PCR, and TCRdb's table has in-frame clones only and misses some. The table has approximately 99,000 clones, nearly 97% seen once. Specimen: T cells isolated from PBMCs. Source of these receptors: a human donor in good health.

This sequence joins TRBV2 and TRBJ2-7; TRBD2 aligns across 9 bases. Germline values: CDR1 SNHLY, CDR2 FYNNEI. The V and J ends lost 8 bases and 5 bases, in that order; junction bases with no gene match: 7. The CDR3 runs to 13 residues. As DNA, the CDR3 is TGTGCCAGCCTAAGCGGGGGGCGCCACGAGCAGTACTTC. It specifies CASLSGGRHEQYF.

The CDR3 nucleotides read TGTGCCAGCAGCTTTGCCGCCGGGAGAGCCAAAAACATTCAGTACTTC. Its translation: CASSFAAGRAKNIQYF. The rearrangement links TRBV5-4 to TRBJ2-4; tentative D call: TRBD2 (6 bases). The CDR3 extends over 16 amino acids. The V end lost 2 bases, the J end lost 0 bases, and 12 bases lay between the germline ends. The germline CDR1 and CDR2 sequences are SGHNT and YYREEE (reference sequence).

This clone has only one observation. The V and J genes are TRBV2 and TRBJ2-5; tentatively, D is TRBD2 (6 bases). Germline-derived CDR1 and CDR2 are SNHLY and FYNNEI. The germline V and J ends were trimmed by 2 bases and 5 bases, with 15 bases remaining between them. The CDR3 extends over 15 amino acids. The CDR3: CASSELTGVGETQYF. The CDR3 DNA follows: TGTGCCAGCAGTGAACTCACGGGAGTGGGGGAGACCCAGTACTTC. The variable domain in full, completed from reference TRBV2 and TRBJ2-5, reads EPEVTQTPSHQVTQMGQEVILRCVPISNHLYFYWYRQILGQKVEFLVSFYNNEISEKSEIFDDQFSVERPDGSNFTLKIRSTKLEDSAMYFCASSELTGVGETQYFGPGTRLLVL.

This clone was seen more than once but under ten times. CDR3 protein: CASIVQGAHGYTF. CDR3 DNA sequence: TGTGCCAGCATTGTACAGGGGGCGCATGGCTACACCTTC. The chain couples TRBV5-4 to TRBJ1-2, with 9 bases lining up with TRBD1. Trimming took 6 bases from V and 6 from J; bases not matched to a gene: 6. This CDR3 comprises 13 residues. Germline CDR1 is SGHNT and CDR2 is YYREEE (reference sequence). The full variable domain, with the rest looked up from reference TRBV5-4 and TRBJ1-2, is ETGVTQSPTHLIKTRGQQVTLRCSSQSGHNTVSWYQQALGQGPQFIFQYYREEENGRGNFPPRFSGLQFPNYSSELNVNALELDDSALYLCASIVQGAHGYTFGSGTRLTVV.

The rearrangement links TRBV5-1 to TRBJ2-2; D unresolved. Germline loops: CDR1 SGHRS, CDR2 YFSETQ. The germline V and J ends were trimmed by 5 bases and 0 bases, with 8 bases remaining between them. This CDR3 contains 14 residues. The CDR3 DNA is TGCGCCAGCAGGAGCGTATCGAACACCGGGGAGCTGTTTTTT. It is translated as CASRSVSNTGELFF.

The rearrangement uses TRBV4-1 and TRBJ2-7, with 7 bases that match TRBD1. The CDR3 runs 15 residues. Per germline, CDR1 MGHRA and CDR2 YSYEKL. V gave up 1 base and J gave up 3 bases; unmatched junction bases: 6. DNA of the CDR3: TGCGCCAGCAGCCAAGGCAGGGGGTTACTCTACGAGCAGTACTTC. Translating gives CASSQGRGLLYEQYF.

This sequence joins TRBV4-2 and TRBJ2-1, with 8 bases fitting TRBD1. The germline V gene has CDR1 LGHNA and CDR2 YNFKEQ. This CDR3 has 16 amino acids. V was pared by 4 bases and J by 4 bases, with 9 bases of the junction left unmatched. As DNA, the CDR3 is TGTGCCAGCAGCCCTCAGGGACAGGAAAAATACAATGAGCAGTTCTTC. It translates to CASSPQGQEKYNEQFF.

The chain is built from TRBV7-8 and TRBJ2-7; possible D gene TRBD2, 5 bases. The CDR3 runs to 12 residues. Trimming removed 5 bases at V and 3 bases at J, with 8 bases between. CDR1 and CDR2 from the germline V gene are SGHVS and FQNEAQ. The CDR3: CASSGGRYEQYF. CDR3 nucleotides: TGTGCCAGCAGCGGAGGTCGCTACGAGCAGTACTTC. The full variable domain, its missing parts supplied by reference TRBV7-8 and TRBJ2-7, is GAGVSQSPRYKVAKRGQDVALRCDPISGHVSLFWYQQALGQGPEFLTYFQNEAQLDKSGLPSDRFFAERPEGSVSTLKIQRTQQEDSAVYLCASSGGRYEQYFGPGTRLTVT.

V usage is TRBV12-5 and J usage is TRBJ2-7; no firm D call. Germline V gene sequence: CDR1 LGHNT, CDR2 FRNRAP. The V gene lost 3 bases and the J gene lost 5 bases, with 11 bases spanning the gap. The CDR3 is made up of 13 amino acids. The CDR3 loop reads CASGLSGIHEQYF. As DNA, the CDR3 is TGTGCTAGTGGTTTATCAGGTATACACGAGCAGTACTTC.

The rearrangement uses TRBV5-5 and TRBJ2-7; 9 positions match TRBD2. The J segment lost 0 bases and the V segment lost 4 bases, leaving 5 bases of the junction unmatched. The CDR3 contains 15 residues. The germline V gene encodes CDR1 SGHKS and CDR2 YYEKEE (reference sequence). CDR3 protein: CASSLKTSGSYEQYF. Written as DNA, the CDR3 is TGTGCCAGCAGCCTGAAGACTAGCGGCTCCTACGAGCAGTACTTC.

This clone was seen a single time. The J gene is TRBJ2-1, the V gene TRBV6-5; 11 nucleotides align to TRBD2. CDR1 and CDR2 (germline): MNHEY, SVGAGI. After removal of 3 bases from V and 10 bases from J, the junction contained 8 bases not matched to a gene. This CDR3 contains 15 residues. The CDR3 spells CASSYNIAGGQEQFF. CDR3 bases: TGTGCCAGCAGTTATAATATAGCGGGGGGGCAGGAGCAGTTCTTC.

The chain joins TRBV10-2 to TRBJ1-2; 8 bases are a match to TRBD1. This CDR3 spans 14 amino acids. Germline-derived CDR1 and CDR2 are WSHSY and SAAADI. The trim removed 2 bases at V and 5 bases at J, leaving 4 bases unmatched. The CDR3 coding sequence is TGCGCCAGCAGTGAGAGGGGGACAGGTTATGGCTACACCTTC. Translating it yields CASSERGTGYGYTF.

This clone came up once. V is TRBV7-9 and J is TRBJ1-4, with D perhaps TRBD1 (5 bases). V shed 4 bases and J shed 5 bases, with 8 bases lying between them. Germline assignment: CDR1 SEHNR and CDR2 FQNEAQ (reference sequence). CDR3 length: 13 amino acids. DNA of the CDR3: TGTGCCAGCAGCTCCGGGGGGAATGAAAAACTGTTTTTT. Translating it yields CASSSGGNEKLFF.

V is TRBV5-5 and J is TRBJ1-5; 7 bases are shared with TRBD1. CDR3 size: 18 residues. The V and J ends lost 0 bases and 1 base, in that order; junction bases with no gene match: 10. Looked up from germline, CDR1 is SGHKS and CDR2 is YYEKEE (reference sequence). CDR3 nucleotide sequence: TGTGCCAGCAGCTTGGCGGGTGGGCAGGGGGTGAGCAATCAGCCCCAGCATTTT. Translated, it gives CASSLAGGQGVSNQPQHF.

The chain has TRBV30 and TRBJ1-2; D is unclear. Germline CDR1 reads GTSNPN; CDR2 reads SVGIG (reference sequence). V was pared by 3 bases and J by 4 bases, with 12 bases between. The length of the CDR3 is 13 residues. The CDR3 nucleotides read TGTGCCTGGAGCCCGGGGATATCCTATGGCTACACCTTC. This translates into CAWSPGISYGYTF.

CDR3 sequence (DNA): TGTGCCAGCAGTTTATTTCTCCTGTCTACTTCACCCCTCCACTTT. Protein: CASSLFLLSTSPLHF. The J gene is TRBJ1-6, the V gene TRBV27; D ambiguous. V was shortened by 1 base and J by 9 bases, with 13 bases between the two germline ends. The germline gives CDR1 MNHEY, CDR2 SMNVEV (reference sequence). The CDR3 has 15 amino acids.

The gene calls are TRBV7-9 and TRBJ1-2; possibly TRBD1 for D (6 bases). Germline values: CDR1 SEHNR, CDR2 FQNEAQ (reference sequence). CDR3 size: 14 residues. V was cut by 3 bases and J by 5 bases, with 13 bases left in between. The CDR3 DNA sequence: TGTGCCAGCAGCTTTATACAGGGAGTGTATGGCTACACCTTC. Amino acids: CASSFIQGVYGYTF. Variable domain in full (rest from reference TRBV7-9 and TRBJ1-2): DTGVSQNPRHKITKRGQNVTFRCDPISEHNRLYWYRQTLGQGPEFLTYFQNEAQLEKSRLLSDRFSAERPKGSFSTLEIQRTEQGDSAMYLCASSFIQGVYGYTFGSGTRLTVV.

V usage is TRBV27 and J usage is TRBJ2-7, with 7 positions matching TRBD1. Germline loops: CDR1 MNHEY, CDR2 SMNVEV (reference sequence). V trimming: 9 bases; J trimming: 5 bases; junction bases outside the gene matches: 7. The CDR3 is 12 residues long. The CDR3: CASLDRTHEQYF. DNA of the CDR3: TGTGCCAGTTTGGACAGGACACACGAGCAGTACTTC.

This chain joins TRBV19 and TRBJ2-2, with D perhaps matching TRBD1 (6 bases). V was trimmed by 0 bases and J by 5 bases, leaving 10 bases between them. Germline CDR1 and CDR2: LNHDA and SQIVND (reference sequence). The CDR3 extends over 15 amino acids. The CDR3 here is CASSIDHRVTGELFF. The CDR3 DNA is TGTGCCAGTAGTATAGATCACAGGGTTACCGGGGAGCTGTTTTTT.

The rearrangement uses TRBV15 and TRBJ2-1, with D maybe TRBD2 (6 bases). Trimming pared 1 base from V and 10 bases from J, leaving 8 bases between. The CDR3 spans 12 residues. Germline values: CDR1 LNHNV, CDR2 YYDKDF (reference sequence). The CDR3 coding sequence is TGTGCCACCAGCAGAGCCGGGAGCGAGCAGTTCTTC. Translating it yields CATSRAGSEQFF.

The chain carries TRBV19 and TRBJ1-3; D gene uncertain. V dropped 1 base and J dropped 2 bases, with 15 bases sitting between them. Germline values: CDR1 LNHDA, CDR2 SQIVND (reference sequence). The CDR3 length is 17 residues. In DNA, the CDR3 is TGTGCCAGTAGTATAGGGCCCGGGTCGCCCCCTGGAAACACCATATATTTT. Its translation is CASSIGPGSPPGNTIYF. The complete variable domain, with remaining parts taken from reference TRBV19 and TRBJ1-3, reads DGGITQSPKYLFRKEGQNVTLSCEQNLNHDAMYWYRQDPGQGLRLIYYSQIVNDFQKGDIAEGYSVSREKKESFPLTVTSAQKNPTAFYLCASSIGPGSPPGNTIYFGEGSWLTVV.

This chain links TRBV13 with TRBJ2-7, with 8 bases that match TRBD1. V trimming: 6 bases; J trimming: 3 bases; junction bases outside the gene matches: 7. This CDR3 is 14 amino acids long. Germline V gene lookup returns CDR1 PRHDT and CDR2 FYEKMQ (reference sequence). The CDR3 reads CASSIGQGVYEQYF. DNA of the CDR3: TGTGCCAGCAGTATAGGACAGGGAGTCTACGAGCAGTACTTC.

The chain combines TRBV7-9 with TRBJ1-5; 8 bases match TRBD1. The junction had 9 bases not matched to a gene; V was cut back by 5 bases and J by 6 bases. Per germline, CDR1 SEHNR and CDR2 FQNEAQ (reference sequence). The CDR3 runs to 15 residues. The CDR3 sequence is CASSPTGGGSQPQHF. The CDR3 DNA follows: TGTGCCAGCAGCCCCACAGGGGGTGGGAGTCAGCCCCAGCATTTT. Looking up the rest from reference TRBV7-9 and TRBJ1-5 gives the full variable domain: DTGVSQNPRHKITKRGQNVTFRCDPISEHNRLYWYRQTLGQGPEFLTYFQNEAQLEKSRLLSDRFSAERPKGSFSTLEIQRTEQGDSAMYLCASSPTGGGSQPQHFGDGTRLSIL.

As to this clone: At one end the junction does not follow the germline gene, possibly because of a read error. The rearrangement links TRBV6-5 to TRBJ2-7; D might be TRBD1 (6 bases). In germline, CDR1 is MNHEY, CDR2 SVGAGI. There are 13 residues in the CDR3. CDR3 in amino acids: CASSANGQSRFNF. CDR3 nucleotide sequence: TGTGCCAGCAGTGCAAATGGACAGTCCCGTTTTAACTTC.

To note about this clone: One junction end does not reproduce the germline sequence, and a read error may be involved. This specimen includes other DNA sequences encoding the same CDR3. This chain uses TRBV7-2 with TRBJ1-2, with D possibly matching TRBD1 (6 bases). Germline CDR1 reads SGHTA; CDR2 reads FQGNSA. The CDR3 has 16 amino acids. CDR3 in DNA: TGTGCCAGCAGCTTGAAAGGGGCAGGGGAGCACTACGGCTACACCTTC. This encodes CASSLKGAGEHYGYTF.

The chain recombines TRBV10-3 with TRBJ2-5; 7 bases map to TRBD2. This CDR3 region has 14 residues. Germline assignment: CDR1 ENHRY and CDR2 SYGVKD. With V trimmed by 2 bases and J by 8 bases, 8 bases remained unmatched. CDR3 sequence (DNA): TGTGCCATCAGTGAGAGGTTAGCGGGTGGCACCCAGTACTTC. It specifies CAISERLAGGTQYF.